Listed below are T cell receptor beta chains from one sample, sequenced in a study of blood T cells in healthy people across ages. Using its own MiXCR run on the 5' RACE reads, TCRdb lists one record per CDR3 protein. The table includes under 1 million distinct CDR3 sequences, under 55% detected once. Source material: blood. These receptor sequences come from a man aged 55 to 70 in good health. Each CDR3 is given with its conserved first and last residue. The D gene is left open where the match is weak. Not all rows give a size; the values are once, few, many and, for expanded clones, a class.

V	size	D	J	CDR3	DNA
TRBV28	-	-	TRBJ2-7	CASTLGQGIWYEQYF	TGTGCCAGCACCTTGGGCCAGGGGATTTGGTACGAGCAGTACTTC
TRBV9	-	TRBD1	TRBJ2-1	CASTGTGGDNEQFF	TGTGCCAGCACCGGGACAGGGGGGGACAATGAGCAGTTCTTC
TRBV3-1	-	-	TRBJ2-2	CASSQVSRAWVPWTGELFF	TGTGCCAGCAGCCAAGTCTCTCGGGCCTGGGTTCCGTGGACCGGGGAGCTGTTTTTT
TRBV13	-	TRBD1	TRBJ2-1	CASSSPWTGGYNEQFF	TGTGCCAGCAGCTCTCCCTGGACAGGGGGCTACAATGAGCAGTTCTTC
TRBV20-1	-	-	TRBJ1-1	CSATPPFGGTEAFF	TGCAGTGCTACGCCCCCTTTTGGTGGCACTGAAGCTTTCTTT
TRBV14	-	-	TRBJ1-4	CASSQAGAGEKLFF	TGTGCCAGCAGCCAAGCGGGTGCCGGTGAAAAACTGTTTTTT
TRBV9	many	-	TRBJ2-3	CASSVGGSTDTQYF	TGTGCCAGCAGCGTAGGGGGGAGCACAGATACGCAGTATTTT
TRBV7-2	-	TRBD2	TRBJ2-1	CASSLTGTSGVGEQFF	TGTGCCAGCAGCTTGACCGGGACTAGCGGGGTTGGGGAGCAGTTCTTC
TRBV27	-	-	TRBJ2-7	CAIVAGREQYF	TGTGCCATTGTGGCGGGGCGCGAGCAGTACTTC
TRBV20-1	-	TRBD2	TRBJ2-1	CSAKLAGGQWGNEQFF	TGCAGTGCCAAACTAGCGGGGGGACAGTGGGGCAATGAGCAGTTCTTC
TRBV12-3/TRBV12-4	-	TRBD1	TRBJ2-7	CASSPRDRGVTYEQYF	TGTGCCAGCAGTCCGAGGGACAGGGGGGTTACCTACGAGCAGTACTTC
TRBV6-4	-	-	TRBJ2-1	CASSDIPGNEQFF	TGTGCCAGCAGTGATATTCCTGGCAATGAGCAGTTCTTC
TRBV12-3/TRBV12-4	few	-	TRBJ1-2	CASSIGGYGYTF	TGTGCCAGCAGCATAGGGGGCTATGGCTACACCTTC
TRBV27	-	-	TRBJ2-2	CASSFGQGRTGELFF	TGTGCCAGCAGTTTTGGCCAGGGGAGGACCGGGGAGCTGTTTTTT
TRBV10-3	few	-	TRBJ1-5	CAISLREGQPQHF	TGTGCCATCAGTTTAAGGGAGGGCCAGCCCCAGCATTTT
TRBV7-2	many	TRBD2	TRBJ2-5	CASSLKRGDQETQYF	TGTGCCAGCAGCTTAAAGCGGGGGGACCAAGAGACCCAGTACTTC